This paragraph reports one T cell receptor beta chain. As yet, its antigen is unknown. TCRdb analysed the reads with MiXCR anew, one entry per CDR3 protein. In the table there are some 220,000 distinct CDR3 sequences, 9% to 15% of which are singletons. These data come from a study of T cell repertoires in cytomegalovirus infection. For the study at large: The public TCR beta signatures pointed to both CMV infection and matching HLA type. Study-wide results and caveats: Pooled public TCR beta family frequency picked out CMV carriers with the relevant HLA. HLA-C-restricted CMV-specific TCR beta clonotypes prevailed in the ex vivo response.

Trimming took 6 bases from V and 4 from J; bases not matched to a gene: 2. There are 12 residues in the CDR3. Sequencing was carried out using PBMCs. The TCR sequence derives from a human donor in good health (CMV status not recorded). Some clones in this sample may be carry-over from other donors' samples. The chain carries TRBV12-3 or TRBV12-4 and TRBJ1-1, with 7 nucleotides matching TRBD1. This chain's CDR3 is CASRDRITEAFF. The CDR3 DNA reads TGTGCCAGCAGGGACAGGATCACTGAAGCTTTCTTT.